These T cell receptor beta chains were read from a single sample in a study of blood T cell repertoires in COVID-19. The data were produced by immunoSEQ multiplex PCR, yet TCRdb's version contains in-frame clones alone and is incomplete. The sample shows approximately 120,000 clones, about 74% of them seen only once. The sample consisted of peripheral blood. All receptors come from an elderly man with COVID-19, enrolled during active disease. CDR3s include the opening cysteine and the closing phenylalanine or tryptophan. D genes are given only for firm matches. Clone size is shown for a subset of rows, as once, few, many or a class of expanded clone.

TRBV4-1	17	.	TRBJ2-2	TRBD1	TGCGCCAGCAGCCACCGACCGGGACAGGCGAACACCGGGGAGCTGTTTTTT	CASSHRPGQANTGELFF
TRBV11-3	13	.	TRBJ2-2	.	TGTGCCAGCAGCTTAGCCTACTCCGGGGAGCTGTTTTTT	CASSLAYSGELFF
TRBV7-2	15	.	TRBJ2-7	TRBD2	TGTGCCAGCAGCCTGGGACTAGCGGGAGCCTACGAGCAGTACTTC	CASSLGLAGAYEQYF
TRBV29-1	11	.	TRBJ1-1	TRBD1	TGCAGCGCCCGACAGGGGGCTGAAGCTTTCTTT	CSARQGAEAFF
TRBV28	13	.	TRBJ2-1	.	TGTGCCAGCAGTTTAGCGGCTAGCGTGGAGCAGTTCTTC	CASSLAASVEQFF
TRBV5-1	15	once	TRBJ2-5	.	TGCGCCAGCAGCTTGGCCCCAGGGTCGCAAGAGACCCAGTACTTC	CASSLAPGSQETQYF
TRBV7-9	11	.	TRBJ1-2	TRBD1	TGTGCCCAAGGACAGGGTGGCGGCTACACCTTC	CAQGQGGGYTF
TRBV11-2	13	.	TRBJ2-7	.	TGTGCCAGCAGCTTTGGTTCGGGGTACGAGCAGTACTTC	CASSFGSGYEQYF
TRBV5-6	14	.	TRBJ2-5	.	TGTGCCAGCAGCTTGGTTCAGGGAGGAGAGACCCAGTACTTC	CASSLVQGGETQYF
TRBV5-1	16	many	TRBJ2-7	TRBD2	TGCGCCAGCAGCTGGACTCTAGCGGGAGCCTTCTACGAGCAGTACTTC	CASSWTLAGAFYEQYF
TRBV6-1	16	many	TRBJ1-5	.	TGTGCCAGCAGTGAAATGTCAGGGACACCTAATCAGCCCCAGCATTTT	CASSEMSGTPNQPQHF
TRBV19	13	.	TRBJ1-2	.	TGTGCCAGTAGTATAGACCCTCGCTATGGCTACACCTTC	CASSIDPRYGYTF
TRBV9	15	.	TRBJ2-5	TRBD2	TGTGCCAGCAGCTTCCGACTAGCGGGAGGAGAGACCCAGTACTTC	CASSFRLAGGETQYF
TRBV5-1	14	.	TRBJ2-1	TRBD2	TGCGCCAGCAGCTTGTGGGGGGGAGACAATGAGCAGTTCTTC	CASSLWGGDNEQFF
TRBV14	14	.	TRBJ2-5	TRBD2	TGTGCCAGCAGCCGGGGGACTAGCGGGGGGACCCAGTACTTC	CASSRGTSGGTQYF
TRBV13	13	.	TRBJ2-1	.	TGTGCCAGCAGCCCCCCGAGCGGCAATGAGCAGTTCTTC	CASSPPSGNEQFF
TRBV19	16	few	TRBJ2-1	TRBD1	TGTGCCAGTAGTAGAGACCAGGGGGCGACCTACAATGAGCAGTTCTTC	CASSRDQGATYNEQFF
TRBV28	11	.	TRBJ2-1	.	TGTGCCAGCAGTTTCGGGGGTGAGCAGTTCTTC	CASSFGGEQFF
TRBV28	13	.	TRBJ2-1	TRBD1	TGTGCCAGCAGACCGGGACAGGGAGGTGAGCAGTTCTTC	CASRPGQGGEQFF
TRBV28	16	.	TRBJ2-7	.	TGTGCCAGCCTTGCAGGGTGGGCCTTGGGTGTCGACGAGCAGTACTTC	CASLAGWALGVDEQYF
TRBV5-4	16	.	TRBJ2-1	TRBD2	TGTGCCAGCAGCTCCTTTGGGACTAGCGGGAGCCCTGGATGGTTCTTC	CASSSFGTSGSPGWFF
TRBV13	14	.	TRBJ1-2	.	TGTGCCAGCAGCTATGGCGGCCTTGGGTATGGCTACACCTTC	CASSYGGLGYGYTF
TRBV28	14	few	TRBJ1-1	TRBD1	TGTGCCAGCAGTCGACGGGACAGAAAAACTGAAGCTTTCTTT	CASSRRDRKTEAFF
TRBV25-1	14	.	TRBJ1-6	.	TGTGCCAGCAGTGCGGGGGTATACAATTCACCCCTCCACTTT	CASSAGVYNSPLHF
TRBV21-1	14	.	TRBJ1-2	.	TGTGCCAGCAGCTCTCTTGGTGGGGCGCGGGGCTACACCTTC	CASSSLGGARGYTF
TRBV13	16	.	TRBJ2-2	TRBD2	TGTGCCAGCAGCTTAAGACTAGCGGGGTCGAACGGGGAGCTGTTTTTT	CASSLRLAGSNGELFF
TRBV15	14	.	TRBJ1-4	.	TGTGCCACCAGCACCGGGGGGGTACGAGAAAAACTGTTTTTT	CATSTGGVREKLFF
TRBV5-4	16	few	TRBJ2-7	.	TGTGCCAGCAGCTTGGGACTAGGAGAAGGTTTCTACGAGCAGTACTTC	CASSLGLGEGFYEQYF
TRBV27	15	few	TRBJ1-4	TRBD1	TGTGCCAGCAGTTTACGGGACAGCCTTAATGAAAAACTGTTTTTT	CASSLRDSLNEKLFF
TRBV28	14	.	TRBJ1-5	.	TGTGCCAGCAGTTTATTGGCAGGGCAGCAGCCCCAGCATTTT	CASSLLAGQQPQHF
TRBV3-1/TRBV3-2	14	.	TRBJ2-5	.	TGTGCCAGCAGCCCCTCCTACGGGCAAGAGACCCAGTACTTC	CASSPSYGQETQYF
TRBV11-2	14	.	TRBJ2-7	.	TGTGCCAGCAGCTTATTAGCGGCCTCCTACGAGCAGTACTTC	CASSLLAASYEQYF
TRBV11-3	16	.	TRBJ2-1	TRBD2	TGTGCCAGCAGCTTAGGCCTAGCGGGACACACCAATGAGCAGTTCTTC	CASSLGLAGHTNEQFF
TRBV11-2	16	.	TRBJ2-1	TRBD1	TGTGCCAGCAGCCGCCGGGGACAGGGGGCGCGGGATGAGCAGTTCTTC	CASSRRGQGARDEQFF
TRBV2	13	once	TRBJ1-5	.	TGTGCCAGCGGACAGCAGCTCGATCAGCCCCAGCATTTT	CASGQQLDQPQHF
TRBV27	15	.	TRBJ2-4	.	TGTGCCAGCATTCCGACAGACGAAGCCAAAAACATTCAGTACTTC	CASIPTDEAKNIQYF
TRBV9	16	.	TRBJ2-2	.	TGTGCCAGCAGCCAGGGAAGTTTTTCGAACACCGGGGAGCTGTTTTTT	CASSQGSFSNTGELFF
TRBV2	15	.	TRBJ1-6	.	TGTGCCAGCACTCCGGGAGGGGGGGTAGGTTCACCCCTCCACTTT	CASTPGGGVGSPLHF
TRBV19	17	.	TRBJ2-2	TRBD2	TGTGCCAGTAGCACAGTCAGCGGGAGAGGGGACACCGGGGAGCTGTTTTTT	CASSTVSGRGDTGELFF
TRBV18	14	.	TRBJ2-2	.	TGTGCCAGCTCAATTGGACAGAACACCGGGGAGCTGTTTTTT	CASSIGQNTGELFF
TRBV28	11	.	TRBJ2-7	.	TGTGCCAGCAGGGTAGCAGACGAGCAGTACTTC	CASRVADEQYF
TRBV5-6	14	.	TRBJ2-4	.	TGTGCCAGCAGCTTGGGAGGGCAATACGACATTCAGTACTTC	CASSLGGQYDIQYF
TRBV28	13	.	TRBJ1-2	.	TGTGCCAGCAGTTCGACAGAGAGCTATGGCTACACCTTC	CASSSTESYGYTF
TRBV5-1	12	few	TRBJ1-1	.	TGCGCCAGCAGCTTGGAAGCCGGGGGAGCTTTCTTT	CASSLEAGGAFF
TRBV19	17	.	TRBJ1-5	TRBD1	TGTGCCAGTAGTCCCCACACCGGGACAGATAGCAATCAGCCCCAGCATTTT	CASSPHTGTDSNQPQHF
TRBV7-9	14	.	TRBJ2-4	.	TGTGCCAGCAGCCCCGTTCTAGCCAAAAACATTCAGTACTTC	CASSPVLAKNIQYF
TRBV4-2	16	.	TRBJ2-3	.	TGTGCCAGCAGCCCCCGCGTAGCGGCGAGCACAGATACGCAGTATTTT	CASSPRVAASTDTQYF
TRBV24-1	13	few	TRBJ2-1	.	TGTGCCACCAGTGACAGCGGGCTGGATGAGCAGTTCTTC	CATSDSGLDEQFF
TRBV6-5	15	few	TRBJ1-4	TRBD1	TGTGCCAGCAGTCCCGGACAGGCTGTGGAGGAAAAACTGTTTTTT	CASSPGQAVEEKLFF
TRBV28	16	.	TRBJ1-1	TRBD1	TGTGCCAGCAGTTTACCGACAGGGTTGGAAGGCACTGAAGCTTTCTTT	CASSLPTGLEGTEAFF
TRBV28	15	.	TRBJ1-3	TRBD1	TGTGCCAGCAGTAAATCACTACAGGGGGGGAACACCATATATTTT	CASSKSLQGGNTIYF
TRBV7-8	15	.	TRBJ1-6	TRBD1	TGTGCCAGCAGCTGGGACAGTTCCTATAATTCACCCCTCCACTTT	CASSWDSSYNSPLHF
TRBV28	14	.	TRBJ1-2	TRBD1	TGTGCCAGCAGTATCCCGGGACAGGGCTATGGCTACACCTTC	CASSIPGQGYGYTF
TRBV11-3	16	few	TRBJ1-4	.	TGTGCCAGCAGCTTATTGGTTTTTCGGGAGACAGAAAAACTGTTTTTT	CASSLLVFRETEKLFF